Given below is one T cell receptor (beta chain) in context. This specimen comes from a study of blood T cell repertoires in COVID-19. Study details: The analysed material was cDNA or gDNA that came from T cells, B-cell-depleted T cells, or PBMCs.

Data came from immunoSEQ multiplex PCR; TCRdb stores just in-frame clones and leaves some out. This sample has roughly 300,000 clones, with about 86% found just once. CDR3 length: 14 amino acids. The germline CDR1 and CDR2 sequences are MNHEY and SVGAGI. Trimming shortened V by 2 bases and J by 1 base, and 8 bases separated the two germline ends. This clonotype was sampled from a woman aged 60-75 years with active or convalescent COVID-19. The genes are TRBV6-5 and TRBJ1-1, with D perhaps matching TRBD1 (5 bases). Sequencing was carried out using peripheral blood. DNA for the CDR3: TGTGCCAGCAGTTACGGGGCGGCGAACACTGAAGCTTTCTTT. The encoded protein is CASSYGAANTEAFF.